These 8 T cell receptor beta chains were sequenced from one sample in a study of long-term antiretroviral therapy in people with HIV. They ran version v3.0 of the immunoSEQ assay at survey level. Clones were read by immunoSEQ multiplex PCR, and TCRdb kept only the in-frame ones, dropping some. The table shows 25,000 to 35,000 clones, with 75% to 90% occurring only once. The material sequenced was unsorted PBMCs, taken 2.9 years after starting antiretroviral therapy. All receptors derive from a man in his forties or fifties with HIV.

The V gene is TRBV7-2, the J gene TRBJ1-5, with TRBD1 identical over 11 bases. The CDR3 is 14 amino acids. V trimming: 5 bases; J trimming: 4 bases; junction bases outside the gene matches: 1. In germline, CDR1 is SGHTA, CDR2 FQGNSA. The CDR3 DNA reads TGTGCCAGCAGCGGGACAGGGGGGAATCAGCCCCAGCATTTT. Translation: CASSGTGGNQPQHF.

The genes are TRBV29-1 and TRBJ1-2; the D gene is possibly TRBD1 (5 bases). The CDR3 sequence is 13 residues long. The germline V gene encodes CDR1 SQVTM and CDR2 ANQGSEA. V was trimmed by 0 bases and J by 6 bases, leaving 11 bases between them. This CDR3 is CSVEEEGYNGYTF. CDR3 nucleotides: TGCAGCGTTGAAGAGGAGGGGTACAATGGCTACACCTTC.

The genes are TRBV9 and TRBJ1-3; D is undetermined. CDR3 length: 15 amino acids. Trimming left V 0 bases short and J 1 base short, with 8 bases between. Per germline, CDR1 SGDLS and CDR2 YYNGEE. The CDR3 loop reads CASSVGPNSGNTIYF. CDR3 bases: TGTGCCAGCAGCGTAGGCCCAAATTCTGGAAACACCATATATTTT.

The CDR3 region has the DNA TGTGCCAGCAGTCAGAAAAGGACAGGGGAACAGCCCCAGCATTTT. Amino acids: CASSQKRTGEQPQHF. V gene TRBV6-5 combines with J gene TRBJ1-5; 9 nucleotides align to TRBD1. The CDR3 has 15 residues. The germline gives CDR1 MNHEY, CDR2 SVGAGI. Unmatched junction bases numbered 9, after V lost 5 bases and J lost 7 bases.

This chain connects TRBV4-1 to TRBJ2-5; unclear D gene. Looked up from germline, CDR1 is MGHRA and CDR2 is YSYEKL. This CDR3 region has 15 residues. The V gene lost 3 bases and the J gene lost 5 bases, with 16 bases spanning the gap. CDR3 sequence reads: CASSQGSVKRETQYF. DNA of the CDR3: TGCGCCAGCAGCCAGGGCTCGGTGAAGAGGGAGACCCAGTACTTC.

The chain links TRBV6-5 to TRBJ2-2, with 7 bases aligning to TRBD2. The CDR3 has 14 amino acids. V gave up 1 base and J gave up 7 bases; unmatched junction bases: 3. The V gene's germline CDR1 is MNHEY and CDR2 SVGAGI. The CDR3 here is CASSYWEGSGELFF. The CDR3, as DNA: TGTGCCAGCAGTTACTGGGAGGGAAGCGGGGAGCTGTTTTTT.

The rearrangement uses TRBV4-1 and TRBJ1-4, with D hard to call. The CDR3 extends over 15 amino acids. Germline V CDR1 and CDR2: MGHRA, YSYEKL. Trimming took off 3 bases at V and 4 bases at J, with 12 bases between the two ends. The CDR3 DNA follows: TGCGCCAGCAGCCAGGTTGGGGAGAATAATGAAAAACTGTTTTTT. As protein: CASSQVGENNEKLFF.

The V and J genes are TRBV9 and TRBJ2-5, with D possibly matching TRBD2 (5 bases). CDR1 SGDLS and CDR2 YYNGEE come from the germline V gene. This CDR3 region has 14 residues. The V and J ends lost 0 bases and 2 bases respectively, with 8 bases between them. The CDR3 sequence: CASSVGLLQETQYF. CDR3 coding DNA: TGTGCCAGCAGCGTAGGACTACTACAAGAGACCCAGTACTTC. Filled out from reference TRBV9 and TRBJ2-5, the complete variable domain reads DSGVTQTPKHLITATGQRVTLRCSPRSGDLSVYWYQQSLDQGLQFLIQYYNGEERAKGNILERFSAQQFPDLHSELNLSSLELGDSALYFCASSVGLLQETQYFGPGTRLLVL.